This T cell receptor beta chain was obtained from a study of identifying expanded T cells in peripheral blood. This clone has only one observation. The antigen is not known. Produced via immunoSEQ multiplex PCR; TCRdb's table is partial and in-frame only. The sample contains roughly 100,000 clones, around 89% of which appear only once. The CDR3 is 12 amino acids. Germline CDR1 and CDR2: PRHDT and FYEKMQ (reference sequence). Trimming cost V 0 bases and J 5 bases, with 4 bases left between them. Study results and caveats: Variance in clone template counts between approximately two-week samples significantly increased with total template count across all healthy donors. About 1.2 clones differed between technical replicates, versus around 15 and 19 over time.

The sequence was obtained from a person aged 18 to 69 in good health. The V gene is TRBV13, the J gene TRBJ1-2; no clear D gene. The sequenced sample consisted of blood. The CDR3 bases are TGTGCCAGCAGCTTAGGTGGTTATGGCTACACCTTC. Amino acid sequence: CASSLGGYGYTF.